The 15 T cell receptor beta chains given below trace back to one sample, sequenced in a study of cytomegalovirus exposure and HLA in healthy donors. The PCR had 60 Vbeta and 13 Jbeta primers. This table comes from immunoSEQ multiplex PCR, and its TCRdb copy is limited to in-frame clones, with some not included. Among 200,000 or so clones listed, more than 75% were seen once. The sequenced sample consisted of PBMCs. Source of these receptors: a human donor in good health.

V is TRBV27 and J is TRBJ2-7, with TRBD2 matching 11 bases. Unmatched junction bases numbered 5, after V lost 2 bases and J lost 2 bases. Germline values: CDR1 MNHEY, CDR2 SMNVEV (reference sequence). This CDR3 is 16 amino acids long. The CDR3 loop is CASSLQGTSGTYEQYF. CDR3 DNA sequence: TGTGCCAGCAGTTTACAGGGGACTAGCGGTACCTACGAGCAGTACTTC.

The rearrangement joins TRBV2 to TRBJ2-3; 7 bases are shared with TRBD1. CDR1 SNHLY and CDR2 FYNNEI come from the germline V gene. Germline trimming cut 1 base from V and 3 bases from J; bases unmatched to any gene: 7. CDR3 length equals 16 residues. The CDR3 sequence: CASSEVAQGWTDTQYF. The CDR3 DNA follows: TGTGCCAGCAGTGAAGTCGCACAGGGGTGGACAGATACGCAGTATTTT. The complete variable domain, with remaining parts taken from reference TRBV2 and TRBJ2-3, reads EPEVTQTPSHQVTQMGQEVILRCVPISNHLYFYWYRQILGQKVEFLVSFYNNEISEKSEIFDDQFSVERPDGSNFTLKIRSTKLEDSAMYFCASSEVAQGWTDTQYFGPGTRLTVL.

CDR3 bases: TGTGCCAGCAGCTTAGAGGTACCGGGGTACACTGAAGCTTTCTTT. Encoded protein: CASSLEVPGYTEAFF. The J gene is TRBJ1-1, the V gene TRBV7-9; D gene unclear. V was shortened by 1 base and J by 3 bases, with 12 bases between the two germline ends. Germline CDR1 is SEHNR and CDR2 is FQNEAQ (reference sequence). The CDR3 is made up of 15 amino acids.

The chain couples TRBV23-1 to TRBJ1-2; D perhaps matches TRBD1 (5 bases). TRBV23-1 is annotated as an ORF whose role is uncertain. The CDR3 covers 13 residues. Trimming took 11 bases from V and 3 from J, leaving 16 bases between them. The CDR3 nucleotides read TGCGCCGCGCTGCGGGGCCCGTACTATGGCTACACCTTC. Amino acids: CAALRGPYYGYTF.

V gene TRBV5-1 combines with J gene TRBJ2-5; 9 nucleotides line up with TRBD2. This CDR3 is built from 15 residues. The germline CDR1 and CDR2 sequences are SGHRS and YFSETQ. V was pared by 6 bases and J by 2 bases, with 8 bases of the junction left unmatched. This CDR3 is CASTSFLAGQETQYF. Here the CDR3 DNA reads TGCGCCAGCACCAGTTTCCTAGCGGGGCAAGAGACCCAGTACTTC.

In this sample, this clone turned up once. This chain uses TRBV6-5 with TRBJ1-2; D perhaps matches TRBD1 (5 bases). Germline loops: CDR1 MNHEY, CDR2 SVGAGI. V lost 0 bases, J lost 4 bases, and 15 bases lay in between. The CDR3 extends over 16 amino acids. The CDR3 DNA is TGTGCCAGCAGTTACTCGATGGGGGAGGCCTTCTATGGCTACACCTTC. Its translation is CASSYSMGEAFYGYTF.

This clone was found once. The genes are TRBV13 and TRBJ2-1, with D possibly TRBD2 on 6 matching bases. CDR1 PRHDT and CDR2 FYEKMQ come from the germline V gene (reference sequence). V dropped 0 bases and J dropped 6 bases, with 6 bases sitting between them. This CDR3 comprises 13 residues. The CDR3 region is CASSLGSGNEQFF. The CDR3 coding sequence is TGTGCCAGCAGCTTAGGTAGCGGCAATGAGCAGTTCTTC.

The CDR3 DNA follows: TGTGCCAGCAGTGACCGGTCGAGCGGACAAGAGACCCAGTACTTC. It translates to CASSDRSSGQETQYF. This sequence joins TRBV6-1 and TRBJ2-5, with a tentative D call TRBD2 (5 bases). This CDR3 is built from 15 residues. Trimming pared 3 bases from V and 2 bases from J, leaving 13 bases between. CDR1 MNHNS and CDR2 SASEGT come from the germline V gene.

The gene calls are TRBV4-1 and TRBJ1-5; 9 nucleotides align to TRBD1. From germline, CDR1 is MGHRA and CDR2 YSYEKL. The CDR3 contains 15 residues. The ends lost 4 bases at V and 7 bases at J; junction bases unmatched: 8. This CDR3 reads CASSRLTGGRQPQHF. CDR3 bases: TGCGCCAGCAGCCGACTAACAGGGGGCAGGCAGCCCCAGCATTTT.

There are a few counts of this clone. The CDR3, as DNA: TGTGCCAGCAGTGACCTGAAGAGGGGGCAAGATGAAGCTTTCTTT. It codes for CASSDLKRGQDEAFF. The chain carries TRBV2 and TRBJ1-1; 7 bases line up with TRBD1. The germline gives CDR1 SNHLY, CDR2 FYNNEI. With 3 bases clipped from V and 7 bases from J, the junction kept 11 bases outside the gene matches. There are 15 residues in the CDR3.

This clone has just a few counts. This sequence joins TRBV28 and TRBJ2-1, with 13 nucleotides matching TRBD2. This CDR3 has 15 amino acids. Per germline, CDR1 MDHEN and CDR2 SYDVKM. Unmatched junction bases numbered 0, after V lost 3 bases and J lost 4 bases. The CDR3: CASSLGLAGYNEQFF. For the CDR3, the DNA is TGTGCCAGCAGTTTGGGACTAGCGGGGTACAATGAGCAGTTCTTC.

This chain uses TRBV6-5 with TRBJ1-1; TRBD1 agrees at 8 bases. The CDR3 extends over 14 amino acids. Per the germline V gene, CDR1 is MNHEY and CDR2 is SVGAGI. V shed 4 bases and J 2 bases; nucleotides not matched to a gene: 3. The CDR3 nucleotides are TGTGCCAGCAGTTTCAGGGGGCGTAACACTGAAGCTTTCTTT. This translates into CASSFRGRNTEAFF.

The chain has TRBV18 and TRBJ2-7; tentatively, D is TRBD1 (6 bases). The length of the CDR3 is 12 residues. Germline V CDR1 and CDR2: KGHSH, LQKENI. V lost 6 bases and J 4 bases, leaving 10 bases between the germline ends. The CDR3, as DNA: TGTGCCAGCTCCCCAAGGGGGTACGAGCAGTACTTC. Protein sequence: CASSPRGYEQYF.

The rearrangement links TRBV6-4 to TRBJ2-3; 8 bases align to TRBD2. V was clipped by 4 bases and J by 1 base; unmatched bases: 7. The CDR3 consists of 16 residues. Germline V gives CDR1 MRHNA, CDR2 SNTAGT. For the CDR3, the DNA is TGTGCCAGCAGTGCCACTAGCGGCGGTGGCACAGATACGCAGTATTTT. Encoded protein: CASSATSGGGTDTQYF.

This chain joins TRBV10-2 and TRBJ2-1; 11 bases map to TRBD2. The CDR3 has 16 residues. Germline CDR1 and CDR2: WSHSY and SAAADI. J was trimmed by 3 bases and V by 0 bases; bases with no gene match: 1. This CDR3 reads CASSESGTSGYNEQFF. For the CDR3, the DNA is TGCGCCAGCAGTGAGTCAGGGACTAGCGGCTACAATGAGCAGTTCTTC.